The 3 T cell receptor beta chains given below trace back to one sample, sequenced in a study of T cells after yellow fever vaccination. TCRdb analysed the 5' RACE reads with MiXCR anew, one entry per CDR3 protein. The profile covers approximately 300,000 distinct CDR3 sequences, with about 6.9% appearing a single time and roughly a sixth taken by the ten largest. The sample consisted of PBMCs, taken around 45 days after the first yellow fever vaccination. The origin of the receptors is a man aged 18 to 30 who received the YFV17D yellow fever vaccine.

This clonotype was counted between two and nine times. The chain is built from TRBV7-8 and TRBJ1-5; D ambiguous. Per germline, CDR1 SGHVS and CDR2 FQNEAQ. V lost 1 base, J lost 4 bases, and 11 bases lay in between. The CDR3 spans 15 residues. In nucleotides, the CDR3 is TGTGCCAGCAGCTTAGGGAGGTTTGAAAATCAGCCCCAGCATTTT. It codes for CASSLGRFENQPQHF.

The sample holds many counts of this clonotype. The rearrangement uses TRBV10-3 and TRBJ2-3; D is uncertain. This CDR3 contains 14 residues. In germline, CDR1 is ENHRY, CDR2 SYGVKD. Trimming left V 6 bases short and J 0 bases short, with 10 bases between. The CDR3: CAISLTTSTDTQYF. The CDR3 region has the DNA TGTGCCATCAGCCTGACAACTAGCACAGATACGCAGTATTTT.

A few counts support this clonotype. The chain uses TRBV9 and TRBJ2-3; 7 positions match TRBD2. Germline assignment: CDR1 SGDLS and CDR2 YYNGEE. Trimming at V came to 2 bases and at J to 5 bases, leaving 8 bases not matched to a gene. CDR3 size: 15 residues. CDR3 in amino acids: CASSVASGVVDTQYF. Here the CDR3 DNA reads TGTGCCAGCAGCGTGGCCAGCGGGGTGGTAGATACGCAGTATTTT.